The present entry profiles one T cell receptor beta chain with its context. Its antigen is undetermined. The time point was: recipient sample about 28 days before transplant, after cytoreduction. Recipients were bled about 28 days pretransplant and at posttransplant days 30, 100, 180. Germline V gene sequence: CDR1 SGHRS, CDR2 YFSETQ. The CDR3 loop spans 15 amino acids. The J segment lost 3 bases and the V segment lost 3 bases, leaving 6 bases of the junction unmatched. Assay: immunoSEQ multiplex PCR; the TCRdb copy retains only in-frame clones and omits some. The sample lists some 30,000 clones; roughly three quarters were seen once. The data are from a study of T cell clonotyping in hematopoietic cell transplantation. Study findings and constraints: At the given depth, recipient repertoires were over 95% de novo clonotypes.

Source: peripheral blood mononuclear cells, taken before stem cell transplant. The chain uses TRBV5-1 and TRBJ2-7, with 10 bases aligning to TRBD2. This sequence originates from a middle-aged man with myelodysplastic syndrome. Some clones in this sample may be carry-over from other donors' samples. The CDR3 DNA reads as TGCGCCAGCAGCTCCCTAGCGGGAGTCGACTACGAGCAGTACTTC. Translated: CASSSLAGVDYEQYF.